One and the same sample provided the 8 T cell receptor beta chains below, sequenced in a study of long-term antiretroviral therapy in people with HIV. With survey level as its setting, the immunoSEQ assay was v3.0. The repertoire was sequenced with immunoSEQ multiplex PCR; TCRdb's copy has only in-frame clones and lacks some. The sample shows 30,000 to 40,000 clones, roughly 80% of them seen only once. The sequences come from unsorted PBMCs, collected 1.9 years after starting antiretroviral therapy. Receptor source: a man aged 18 to 30 with HIV.

V is TRBV5-1 and J is TRBJ2-3; perhaps TRBD2 as D (6 bases). Trimming stripped 0 bases from V and 8 bases from J, with 13 bases between. The germline V gene encodes CDR1 SGHRS and CDR2 YFSETQ. The CDR3 spans 14 residues. The CDR3 loop is CASSLAEGRGTQYF. The CDR3, as DNA: TGCGCCAGCAGCTTGGCCGAGGGGCGGGGTACGCAGTATTTT.

The chain joins TRBV15 to TRBJ1-4; D perhaps matches TRBD1 (6 bases). V was cut by 4 bases and J by 3 bases, with 24 bases left in between. Germline V gives CDR1 LNHNV, CDR2 YYDKDF (reference sequence). CDR3 size: 19 residues. CDR3 amino acids: CATSKTGTFLSGANEKLFF. Here the CDR3 DNA reads TGTGCCACCAGCAAAACCGGGACATTCTTGTCCGGAGCTAATGAAAAACTGTTTTTT.

This clone showed up just a few times. The V call is TRBV2, the J call TRBJ2-7; D is possibly TRBD2 (5 bases). Germline-derived CDR1 and CDR2 are SNHLY and FYNNEI. V lost 5 bases to trimming and J lost 3 bases, with 11 bases between them. There are 13 residues in the CDR3. In DNA, the CDR3 is TGTGCCAGCAGTCGGGGTAGGGACTACGAGCAGTACGTC. It yields the protein CASSRGRDYEQYV.

This clone was detected only once. The chain couples TRBV5-1 to TRBJ1-4; no reliable D call. The germline V and J ends were trimmed by 2 bases and 5 bases, with 7 bases remaining between them. The CDR3 is made up of 13 amino acids. CDR1 SGHRS and CDR2 YFSETQ come from the germline V gene. This CDR3 reads CASSFSANEKLFF. Here the CDR3 DNA reads TGCGCCAGCAGCTTTAGTGCAAATGAAAAACTGTTTTTT.

The chain uses TRBV7-6 and TRBJ2-1; 7 bases line up with TRBD1. Germline V gene data show CDR1 as SGHVS and CDR2 as FNYEAQ. The CDR3 loop spans 14 amino acids. V shed 3 bases and J 4 bases; nucleotides not matched to a gene: 3. CDR3 in amino acids: CASSFAQGYNEQFF. CDR3 nucleotide sequence: TGTGCCAGCAGCTTTGCACAGGGGTACAATGAGCAGTTCTTC.

The chain has TRBV9 and TRBJ1-2; D is undetermined. V lost 0 bases and J lost 7, with 7 bases in between. The CDR3 spans 12 residues. Germline V gene sequence: CDR1 SGDLS, CDR2 YYNGEE. In nucleotides, the CDR3 is TGTGCCAGCAGCGTAGGTCTGGCTGGCTACACCTTC. This encodes CASSVGLAGYTF.

The chain carries TRBV28 and TRBJ1-5; TRBD1 might be the D (5 bases). This CDR3 is built from 18 residues. Germline loops: CDR1 MDHEN, CDR2 SYDVKM. Trimming stripped 3 bases from V and 8 bases from J, with 26 bases between. The CDR3 coding sequence is TGTGCCAGCAGTTTGACCTTTAGGGACGGACGCCTTATGAAGCCCCAGCATTTT. The encoded protein is CASSLTFRDGRLMKPQHF.

J is TRBJ1-6 and V is TRBV6-5; 9 bases map to TRBD1. Trimming cost V 5 bases and J 6 bases; bases outside gene matches: 2. The CDR3 consists of 14 residues. The V gene's germline CDR1 is MNHEY and CDR2 SVGAGI. CDR3 coding DNA: TGTGCCAGCAGTCGGGACAGGGCTAATTCACCCCTCCACTTT. This gives the protein CASSRDRANSPLHF.